Each of the 3 T cell receptor beta chains below was sequenced from the same sample in a study of T cell responses to AZD1222 COVID-19 vaccine. The method was immunoSEQ multiplex PCR; TCRdb's version includes in-frame clones alone and lacks a portion of them. This table has 200,000 or so clones, over 80% appearing once. This sample comprised peripheral blood, obtained on day 0 of AZD1222 vaccination. All receptors come from an adult in good health.

The V gene is TRBV28, the J gene TRBJ1-2; 7 nucleotides agree with TRBD1. Germline V gene sequence: CDR1 MDHEN, CDR2 SYDVKM. The CDR3 is 13 amino acids. V trimming: 5 bases; J trimming: 2 bases; junction bases outside the gene matches: 2. The CDR3 sequence: CASSPGGNYGYTF. In nucleotides, the CDR3 is TGTGCCAGCAGTCCAGGGGGGAACTATGGCTACACCTTC.

The CDR3 DNA reads TGTGCCAGCAGTTACTCGGGGGGCTATGAGCAGTTCTTC. Its translation is CASSYSGGYEQFF. This chain uses TRBV6-5 with TRBJ2-1; D is perhaps TRBD1 or TRBD2 (6 bases each). The CDR3 has 13 amino acids. Germline-derived CDR1 and CDR2 are MNHEY and SVGAGI. V lost 0 bases and J lost 8, with 8 bases in between.

The J gene is TRBJ1-2, the V gene TRBV7-2, with D perhaps TRBD1 (5 bases). V was clipped by 1 base and J by 4 bases, with 13 bases between them. The CDR3 is 15 residues long. Looked up from germline, CDR1 is SGHTA and CDR2 is FQGNSA. CDR3 sequence (DNA): TGTGCCAGCAGCTTAGGGGGGGTAGTTCGCTATGGCTACACCTTC. Its protein product is CASSLGGVVRYGYTF.